This TCR beta chain originates from a study of T cell responses to AZD1222 COVID-19 vaccine. Here immunoSEQ multiplex PCR was the method, and the copy in TCRdb shows in-frame clones only, minus some. The sample holds around 130,000 clones, 80% to 90% seen once. The germline V gene has CDR1 MNHEY and CDR2 SVGAGI. Between the trimmed V and J ends, which lost 2 bases and 0 bases, there was a span of 11 bases. The CDR3 length is 15 residues. V and J are TRBV6-5 and TRBJ2-7, with D hard to call. The sample here was peripheral blood, taken on day 0 of AZD1222 vaccination. This receptor was obtained from an adult in good health. CDR3 DNA: TGTGCCAGCAGTTACAATTCTCAATCCTCCTACGAGCAGTACTTC. It codes for CASSYNSQSSYEQYF.